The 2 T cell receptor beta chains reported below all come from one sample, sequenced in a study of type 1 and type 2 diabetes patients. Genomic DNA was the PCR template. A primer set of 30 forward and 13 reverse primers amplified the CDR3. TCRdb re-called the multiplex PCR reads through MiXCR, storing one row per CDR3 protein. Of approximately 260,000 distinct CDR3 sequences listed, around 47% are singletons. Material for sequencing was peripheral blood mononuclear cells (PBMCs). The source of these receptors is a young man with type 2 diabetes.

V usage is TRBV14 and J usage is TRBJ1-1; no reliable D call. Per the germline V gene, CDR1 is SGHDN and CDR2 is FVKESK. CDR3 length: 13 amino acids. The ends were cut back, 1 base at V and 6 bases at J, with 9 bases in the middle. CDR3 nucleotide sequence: TGTGCCAGCAGCCAAGGCATATTCGCTGAAGCTTTCTTT. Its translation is CASSQGIFAEAFF.

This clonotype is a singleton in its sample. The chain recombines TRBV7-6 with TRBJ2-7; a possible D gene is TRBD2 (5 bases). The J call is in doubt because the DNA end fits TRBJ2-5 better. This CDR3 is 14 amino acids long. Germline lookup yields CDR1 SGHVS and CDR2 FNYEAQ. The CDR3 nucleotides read TGTGCCAGCAGCTTGGCAAGACACGGGAAGACCCAGTACTTC. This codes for CASSLARHGKTQYF.